This entry describes one TCR beta chain. In the authors' methods: Reference gene primer amplification gave estimated nucleated cell counts. Generated by immunoSEQ multiplex PCR, the TCRdb table keeps only in-frame clones and is missing some. That table supplies the V and J calls and clone size; D and trimming were determined from the DNA. The sample has 35,000 to 40,000 clones; approximately 80% are singletons. The data derive from a study of blood T cell repertoires in COVID-19. Germline trimming cut 3 bases from V and 4 bases from J; bases unmatched to any gene: 9. This CDR3 is 16 amino acids long. Per the germline V gene, CDR1 is SGHNT and CDR2 is YYREEE (reference sequence).

The genes are TRBV5-4 and TRBJ2-1; the match to TRBD2 covers 8 bases. This TCR was sampled from a man in his 70s with acute or convalescent COVID-19. Source material: peripheral blood. The CDR3 spells CASSSPLAGGYNEQFF. The CDR3 DNA sequence: TGTGCCAGCAGCTCCCCTCTGGCGGGGGGATACAATGAGCAGTTCTTC. The whole variable domain, filled in from reference TRBV5-4 and TRBJ2-1, reads ETGVTQSPTHLIKTRGQQVTLRCSSQSGHNTVSWYQQALGQGPQFIFQYYREEENGRGNFPPRFSGLQFPNYSSELNVNALELDDSALYLCASSSPLAGGYNEQFFGPGTRLTVL.